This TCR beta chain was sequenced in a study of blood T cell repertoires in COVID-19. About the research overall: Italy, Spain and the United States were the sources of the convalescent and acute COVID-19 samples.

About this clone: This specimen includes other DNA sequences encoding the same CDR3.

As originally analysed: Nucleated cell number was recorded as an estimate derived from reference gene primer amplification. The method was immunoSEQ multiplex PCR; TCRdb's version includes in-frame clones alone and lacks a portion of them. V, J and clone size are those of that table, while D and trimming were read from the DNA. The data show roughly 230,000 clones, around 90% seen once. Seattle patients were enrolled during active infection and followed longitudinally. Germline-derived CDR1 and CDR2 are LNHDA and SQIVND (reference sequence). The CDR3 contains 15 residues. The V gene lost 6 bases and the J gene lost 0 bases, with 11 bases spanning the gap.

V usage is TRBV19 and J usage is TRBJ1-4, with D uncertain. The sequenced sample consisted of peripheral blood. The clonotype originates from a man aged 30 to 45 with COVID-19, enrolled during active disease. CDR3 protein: CASSETETTNEKLFF. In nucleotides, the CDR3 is TGTGCCAGTAGCGAGACGGAGACAACTAATGAAAAACTGTTTTTT.